One and the same sample provided the 7 T cell receptor beta chains below, sequenced in a study of CD8 T cells in cerebrospinal fluid in Alzheimer's disease. Each CDR3 protein gets one entry in TCRdb, which reprocessed the 10x single-cell sequencing reads and gives no DNA. Its table lists about 1,300 distinct CDR3 sequences. Specimen: cerebrospinal fluid. Receptors were obtained from a human donor in good health.

The gene calls are TRBV2 and TRBJ2-5; TCRdb reports TRBD1, a call that lacks DNA to check it against. Germline assignment: CDR1 SNHLY and CDR2 FYNNEI. The CDR3 extends over 13 amino acids. CDR3: CASSGTVGETQYF.

Frequency places this clonotype as medium-sized. V is TRBV5-1 and J is TRBJ2-1; TCRdb proposes TRBD2, but this gene call is untestable without DNA. CDR1 is SGHRS, CDR2 YFSETQ, per germline. CDR3 length: 17 amino acids. The CDR3 here is CASSWGLAGPTVNEQFF.

This chain joins TRBV6-1 and TRBJ2-7; the D call from TCRdb, TRBD1, cannot be confirmed without DNA. Germline V gene sequence: CDR1 MNHNS, CDR2 SASEGT. The CDR3 contains 15 residues. CDR3 amino acids: CASSGNGQGSDEQYF.

By frequency, this clonotype registers large (0.1 to 1%). The gene calls are TRBV28 and TRBJ2-7; absent DNA, TCRdb's TRBD2 call cannot be checked. CDR3 length: 14 residues. Germline-derived CDR1 and CDR2 are MDHEN and SYDVKM. The CDR3: CAISGASASYEQYF.

The chain links TRBV6-2 or TRBV6-3 to TRBJ1-6. This CDR3 is built from 16 residues. Germline lookup yields CDR1 MNHEY and CDR2 SVGEGT. CDR3 amino acids: CASLPRVSSYNSPLHF.

This clonotype registers medium-sized by frequency. This chain connects TRBV20-1 to TRBJ2-7; TCRdb's D gene call, TRBD2, goes unchecked for lack of DNA. CDR3 size: 15 residues. The germline CDR1 and CDR2 sequences are DFQATT and SNEGSKA (reference sequence). CDR3 residues: CSADGLAGGDYEQYF.

This clonotype is medium-sized by frequency. V and J are TRBV28 and TRBJ1-1; the D gene TCRdb calls, TRBD1, cannot be checked with no DNA. CDR3 size: 14 residues. The germline CDR1 and CDR2 sequences are MDHEN and SYDVKM. CDR3 region: CASRRDGGLFEAFF.